Below are 14 T cell receptor beta chains sequenced from a single sample in a study of cytomegalovirus exposure and HLA in healthy donors. The PCR had 60 Vbeta and 13 Jbeta primers. Some clones are missing from TCRdb's copy, which holds only in-frame ones; the method was immunoSEQ multiplex PCR. Here the sample table reports 120,000 to 150,000 clones. The source material was PBMCs. The receptors shown here come from a woman aged 50 to 65 in good health and CMV-seronegative.

V and J are TRBV5-8 and TRBJ2-3, with D tentatively TRBD1 (6 bases). This CDR3 is 13 amino acids long. Deletions cut 2 bases from V and 6 bases from J, with 10 bases between. Germline V lookup: CDR1 SGHTS, CDR2 YDEGEE. The CDR3, as DNA: TGTGCCAGCAGCTTTACAGGGAGCGATACGCAGTATTTT. This translates into CASSFTGSDTQYF.

The V gene is TRBV5-1, the J gene TRBJ1-4; 9 bases are shared with TRBD1. V lost 0 bases and J lost 4; bases outside the gene matches: 7. The CDR3 spans 17 residues. Germline V CDR1 and CDR2: SGHRS, YFSETQ. CDR3 amino acids: CASSLAPGTGFNEKLFF. The CDR3 DNA is TGCGCCAGCAGCTTGGCTCCCGGGACAGGGTTTAATGAAAAACTGTTTTTT.

The chain couples TRBV11-2 to TRBJ1-2, with 7 bases fitting TRBD1. CDR3 size: 14 residues. Germline V gene data show CDR1 as SGHAT and CDR2 as FQNNGV. V was pared by 7 bases and J by 4 bases, with 9 bases of the junction left unmatched. CDR3 protein: CASTPRGTAYGYTF. The CDR3 DNA follows: TGTGCCAGCACCCCTAGAGGGACAGCCTATGGCTACACCTTC.

The rearrangement uses TRBV5-1 and TRBJ1-2; the D gene is possibly TRBD1 (5 bases). Between the trimmed V and J ends, which lost 0 bases and 8 bases, there was a span of 11 bases. The CDR3 sequence is 13 residues long. The germline V gene has CDR1 SGHRS and CDR2 YFSETQ. CDR3 amino acids: CASSLEGPRGYTF. As DNA, the CDR3 is TGCGCCAGCAGCTTGGAGGGGCCCCGGGGCTACACCTTC.

The chain has TRBV11-3 and TRBJ1-2; D remains ambiguous. The germline CDR1 and CDR2 sequences are SGHNT and YENEEA. Trimming shortened V by 2 bases and J by 8 bases, and 15 bases separated the two germline ends. The CDR3 loop spans 14 amino acids. The CDR3 region has the DNA TGTGCCAGCAGCTTAAGGAGGGTCCCCTTGGGCTACACCTTC. Amino acids: CASSLRRVPLGYTF. The variable domain in full, completed from reference TRBV11-3 and TRBJ1-2, reads EAGVVQSPRYKIIEKKQPVAFWCNPISGHNTLYWYLQNLGQGPELLIRYENEEAVDDSQLPKDRFSAERLKGVDSTLKIQPAELGDSAVYLCASSLRRVPLGYTFGSGTRLTVV.

The chain recombines TRBV2 with TRBJ2-1; 11 bases align to TRBD2. V was clipped by 7 bases and J by 6 bases; unmatched bases: 8. The germline gives CDR1 SNHLY, CDR2 FYNNEI. This CDR3 is 15 amino acids long. CDR3 protein: CASIPGLAASNEQFF. DNA of the CDR3: TGTGCCAGCATCCCGGGACTAGCGGCCTCCAATGAGCAGTTCTTC.

The V call is TRBV7-2, the J call TRBJ2-3, with 7 bases fitting TRBD1. CDR1 is SGHTA and CDR2 is FQGNSA in the germline V gene. The CDR3 has 14 amino acids. The V gene end was trimmed by 5 bases and the J gene end by 2 bases; junction bases not matched to a gene: 4. The CDR3 sequence: CASSPTGVTDTQYF. For the CDR3, the DNA is TGTGCCAGCAGCCCTACAGGGGTCACAGATACGCAGTATTTT. The full variable domain, rest sourced from reference TRBV7-2 and TRBJ2-3, is GAGVSQSPSNKVTEKGKDVELRCDPISGHTALYWYRQSLGQGLEFLIYFQGNSAPDKSGLPSDRFSAERTGGSVSTLTIQRTQQEDSAVYLCASSPTGVTDTQYFGPGTRLTVL.

The chain combines TRBV28 with TRBJ1-1; TRBD1 matches 7 bases. The CDR3 spans 16 residues. The V gene end was trimmed by 1 base and the J gene end by 4 bases; junction bases not matched to a gene: 9. CDR1 is MDHEN and CDR2 is SYDVKM in the germline V gene. CDR3 nucleotides: TGTGCCAGCAGTTTATCCGGTCGGGAGGGGGCCACTGAAGCTTTCTTT. Protein product: CASSLSGREGATEAFF.

Notes on this clone: Mismatch with germline at one junction end may stem from a read error. This sequence joins TRBV6-1 and TRBJ1-5; D is possibly TRBD1 (6 bases). Per the germline V gene, CDR1 is MNHNS and CDR2 is SASEGT. The CDR3 spans 14 residues. DNA of the CDR3: TGTGCCAGCAGGGAAGGACAGCCTAATCAGCCCCAGCATTTT. Residues: CASREGQPNQPQHF.

This chain uses TRBV7-3 with TRBJ2-3; 7 nucleotides line up with TRBD2. Germline assignment: CDR1 SGHTA and CDR2 FQGTGA. There are 15 residues in the CDR3. The V and J ends lost 5 bases and 2 bases, in that order; junction bases with no gene match: 7. CDR3 region: CASSLNAGDTDTQYF. The CDR3 nucleotides are TGTGCCAGCAGCCTAAACGCGGGAGACACAGATACGCAGTATTTT. The whole variable domain, remainder taken from reference TRBV7-3 and TRBJ2-3, is GAGVSQTPSNKVTEKGKYVELRCDPISGHTALYWYRQSLGQGPEFLIYFQGTGAADDSGLPNDRFFAVRPEGSVSTLKIQRTERGDSAVYLCASSLNAGDTDTQYFGPGTRLTVL.

The chain joins TRBV28 to TRBJ2-7; TRBD2 matches 10 bases. This CDR3 spans 12 amino acids. The germline gives CDR1 MDHEN, CDR2 SYDVKM. V shed 5 bases, J shed 12 bases, and the junction held 7 bases outside the gene matches. In DNA, the CDR3 is TGTGCCAGCAGTCTAACTAGCGGGGATCCGTACTTC. This translates into CASSLTSGDPYF.

J is TRBJ1-1 and V is TRBV7-6; no reliable D call. The CDR3 length is 14 residues. The V gene lost 3 bases and the J gene lost 1 base, with 9 bases spanning the gap. The germline gives CDR1 SGHVS, CDR2 FNYEAQ. The CDR3 DNA reads TGTGCCAGCAGCTTCGGCCGGGGGAACACTGAAGCTTTCTTT. As protein: CASSFGRGNTEAFF. Variable domain in full (rest from reference TRBV7-6 and TRBJ1-1): GAGVSQSPRYKVTKRGQDVALRCDPISGHVSLYWYRQALGQGPEFLTYFNYEAQQDKSGLPNDRFSAERPEGSISTLTIQRTEQRDSAMYRCASSFGRGNTEAFFGQGTRLTVV.

This chain joins TRBV5-4 and TRBJ2-3; no firm D call. From germline, CDR1 is SGHNT and CDR2 YYREEE (reference sequence). This CDR3 region has 15 residues. V dropped 0 bases and J dropped 1 base, with 9 bases sitting between them. Here the CDR3 reads CASSLEGVGTDTQYF. CDR3 nucleotides: TGTGCCAGCAGCTTGGAAGGAGTGGGCACAGATACGCAGTATTTT.

The gene calls are TRBV28 and TRBJ1-5; TRBD1 matches at 9 bases. The J segment lost 6 bases and the V segment lost 2 bases, leaving 8 bases of the junction unmatched. CDR3 length equals 16 residues. Per the germline V gene, CDR1 is MDHEN and CDR2 is SYDVKM. In nucleotides, the CDR3 is TGTGCCAGCAGTTTAATTCGGACAGGGGTACGTCAGCCCCAGCATTTT. Protein product: CASSLIRTGVRQPQHF.